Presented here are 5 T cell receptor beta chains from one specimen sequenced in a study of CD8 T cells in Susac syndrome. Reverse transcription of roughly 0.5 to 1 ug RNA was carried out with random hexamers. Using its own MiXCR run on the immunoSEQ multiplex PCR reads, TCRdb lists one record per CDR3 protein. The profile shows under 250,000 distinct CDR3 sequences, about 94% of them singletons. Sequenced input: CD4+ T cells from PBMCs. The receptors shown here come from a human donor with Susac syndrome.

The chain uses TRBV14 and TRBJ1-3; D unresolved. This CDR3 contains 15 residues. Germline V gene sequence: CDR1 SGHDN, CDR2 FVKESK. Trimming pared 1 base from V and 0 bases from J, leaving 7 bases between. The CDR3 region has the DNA TGTGCCAGCAGCCAAGGCATGAGCTCTGGAAACACCATATATTTT. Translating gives CASSQGMSSGNTIYF.

DNA of the CDR3: TGTGCCAGCAGCCAAGAGCAGGGGCACTATGGCTACACCTTC. This sequence encodes CASSQEQGHYGYTF. This chain connects TRBV3-1 to TRBJ1-2; possibly TRBD1 for D (6 bases). Trimming left V 0 bases short and J 3 bases short, with 8 bases between. Germline CDR1 LGHDT, CDR2 YNNKEL (reference sequence). This CDR3 is built from 14 residues.

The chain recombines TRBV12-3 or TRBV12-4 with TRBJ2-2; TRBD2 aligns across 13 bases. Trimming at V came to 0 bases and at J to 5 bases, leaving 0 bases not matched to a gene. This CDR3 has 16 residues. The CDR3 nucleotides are TGTGCCAGCAGTTTAGCGACTAGCGGGGGGACCGGGGAGCTGTTTTTT. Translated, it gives CASSLATSGGTGELFF.

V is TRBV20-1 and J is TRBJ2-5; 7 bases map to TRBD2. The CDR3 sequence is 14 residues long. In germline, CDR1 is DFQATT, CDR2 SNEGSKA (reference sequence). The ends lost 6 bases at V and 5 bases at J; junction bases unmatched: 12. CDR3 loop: CSAPMGGTRETQYF. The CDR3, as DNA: TGCAGTGCCCCTATGGGGGGGACGCGGGAGACCCAGTACTTC.

CDR3 region: CASSLTEGDTQYF. The CDR3 DNA sequence: TGTGCCAGCAGCCTAACGGAGGGAGATACGCAGTATTTT. The rearrangement uses TRBV11-3 and TRBJ2-3; D may be TRBD2 (6 bases). The CDR3 is 13 amino acids. Per the germline V gene, CDR1 is SGHNT and CDR2 is YENEEA. V lost 5 bases and J 5 bases, leaving 11 bases between the germline ends.